Presented here are 28 T cell receptor beta chains from one specimen sequenced in a study of technical replicates of blood from several donors. Profiled with immunoSEQ multiplex PCR; TCRdb holds only in-frame clones, not every one. The data show some 50,000 clones, with around 94% seen just once and over 0.2% held by the top ten. The material sequenced was T cells isolated from PBMCs. All receptors derive from a human donor in good health.

CDR3 in DNA: TGCGCCAGCAGTGGGGGGACAGTAGGCACTGAAGCTTTCTTT. It encodes CASSGGTVGTEAFF. The V call is TRBV10-1, the J call TRBJ1-1; 7 nucleotides agree with TRBD1. Germline CDR1 and CDR2: WNHNN and SYGVQD (reference sequence). The V segment lost 4 bases and the J segment 4 bases; nucleotides outside the gene matches: 6. The CDR3 spans 14 residues.

This clone was observed a few times. The rearrangement joins TRBV5-1 to TRBJ1-3, with no clear D. The germline V gene encodes CDR1 SGHRS and CDR2 YFSETQ. V dropped 5 bases and J dropped 0 bases, with 12 bases sitting between them. This CDR3 comprises 15 residues. This chain's CDR3 is CASSDPGNSGNTIYF. CDR3 nucleotides: TGCGCCAGCAGTGACCCAGGCAACTCTGGAAACACCATATATTTT.

This clone occurred a few times. This chain links TRBV7-3 with TRBJ2-7; D perhaps matches TRBD1 (6 bases). The germline V gene has CDR1 SGHTA and CDR2 FQGTGA. The CDR3 totals 15 residues. The V and J ends lost 5 bases and 6 bases respectively, with 20 bases between them. CDR3 DNA: TGTGCCAGCAGCAACAACAGGGTAGGGGCGAGCGAGCAGTACTTC. This translates into CASSNNRVGASEQYF.

The V and J genes are TRBV11-2 and TRBJ2-3; TRBD2 matches 9 bases. In germline, CDR1 is SGHAT, CDR2 FQNNGV. The CDR3 contains 13 residues. V dropped 0 bases and J dropped 11; count of bases not matched to a gene: 3. This chain's CDR3 is CASSLDLAGQQYF. The CDR3 nucleotides read TGTGCCAGCAGCTTAGACCTAGCGGGACAGCAGTATTTT.

The CDR3 loop is CASSTSPGLSYEQYF. As DNA, the CDR3 is TGCGCCAGCAGCACCTCACCGGGACTGTCCTACGAGCAGTACTTC. The chain combines TRBV5-1 with TRBJ2-7, with D possibly matching TRBD2 (6 bases). This CDR3 region has 15 residues. Trimming removed 4 bases from V and 1 base from J, with 15 bases in between. Germline assignment: CDR1 SGHRS and CDR2 YFSETQ.

This clone was observed a few times. CDR3 sequence (DNA): TGTGCTAGTCGAGCTAGCACGGTACCCTACAATGAGCAGTTCTTC. Its protein is CASRASTVPYNEQFF. The rearrangement uses TRBV12-5 and TRBJ2-1; possible D gene TRBD2, 5 bases. Between the trimmed V and J ends, which lost 8 bases and 2 bases, there was a span of 16 bases. The CDR3 extends over 15 amino acids. Per germline, CDR1 LGHNT and CDR2 FRNRAP.

The CDR3 sequence: CASTTLTRSQYF. CDR3 nucleotides: TGTGCCAGCACCACGTTGACTCGGTCCCAGTACTTC. V and J are TRBV28 and TRBJ2-5; unclear D gene. V gave up 7 bases and J gave up 9 bases, with 15 bases separating them. Germline V lookup: CDR1 MDHEN, CDR2 SYDVKM. CDR3 length: 12 amino acids.

The chain joins TRBV29-1 to TRBJ2-1, with 8 bases lining up with TRBD2. The V and J ends lost 0 bases and 6 bases, in that order; junction bases with no gene match: 10. The V gene's germline CDR1 is SQVTM and CDR2 ANQGSEA. The length of the CDR3 is 16 residues. CDR3 coding DNA: TGCAGCGTTGAAGACTTACTAGCGGCCCGACCCAATGAGCAGTTCTTC. Protein sequence: CSVEDLLAARPNEQFF.

The chain is built from TRBV11-3 and TRBJ1-2, with 8 bases lining up with TRBD1. J gave up 8 bases and V 2 bases, and 7 bases lay outside the gene matches. The CDR3 runs 14 residues. Germline V gene lookup returns CDR1 SGHNT and CDR2 YENEEA. The CDR3 reads CASSLPQGAGGYTF. CDR3 DNA: TGTGCCAGCAGCTTACCCCAGGGGGCGGGGGGCTACACCTTC.

The V call is TRBV5-1, the J call TRBJ2-2; perhaps TRBD2 as D (6 bases). Trimming stripped 3 bases from V and 7 bases from J, with 10 bases between. Looked up from germline, CDR1 is SGHRS and CDR2 is YFSETQ. The CDR3 runs to 13 residues. The CDR3 coding sequence is TGCGCCAGCAGCTCCGTGGGGGGCGGGGAGCTGTTTTTT. Residues: CASSSVGGGELFF.

The chain uses TRBV18 and TRBJ1-3; unclear D gene. CDR3 length: 16 amino acids. CDR1 is KGHSH, CDR2 LQKENI, per germline. The V end was cut by 0 bases, the J end by 0 bases, with 9 bases between. This CDR3 is CASSPPSHYSGNTIYF. For the CDR3, the DNA is TGTGCCAGCTCACCACCGTCTCACTACTCTGGAAACACCATATATTTT.

This chain uses TRBV6-6 with TRBJ1-1, with D tentatively TRBD1 (5 bases). CDR3 length equals 16 residues. The germline CDR1 and CDR2 sequences are MNHNY and SVGAGI (reference sequence). With 6 bases removed from V and 3 bases from J, the gap between germline ends came to 20 bases. The CDR3 sequence is CASSQGKVGRDTEAFF. The CDR3 DNA is TGTGCCAGCAGCCAGGGTAAGGTTGGACGGGACACTGAAGCTTTCTTT.

The chain is built from TRBV7-9 and TRBJ1-4, with D uncertain. Trimming pared 6 bases from V and 0 bases from J, leaving 11 bases between. Germline V gives CDR1 SEHNR, CDR2 FQNEAQ (reference sequence). The CDR3 runs to 15 residues. The CDR3 sequence is CASRPDTPTNEKLFF. CDR3 DNA sequence: TGTGCCAGCAGGCCAGACACTCCAACTAATGAAAAACTGTTTTTT.

The chain has TRBV29-1 and TRBJ2-4; D call uncertain. CDR1 is SQVTM, CDR2 ANQGSEA, per germline. V was cut by 1 base and J by 6 bases, with 10 bases left in between. The CDR3 is 13 residues long. In DNA, the CDR3 is TGCAGCGTTGAAGTCGCACTCGGAAACATTCAGTACTTC. Its translation: CSVEVALGNIQYF.

J is TRBJ2-1 and V is TRBV9; 9 nucleotides match TRBD2. With 5 bases clipped from V and 3 bases from J, the junction kept 6 bases outside the gene matches. Per germline, CDR1 SGDLS and CDR2 YYNGEE. The CDR3 is 15 amino acids. Here the CDR3 DNA reads TGTGCCAGCAGTCGGGGAGCGGGGGGCTACAATGAGCAGTTCTTC. This codes for CASSRGAGGYNEQFF.

The chain has TRBV5-1 and TRBJ2-7; 11 bases are shared with TRBD2. The V gene end was trimmed by 4 bases and the J gene end by 4 bases; junction bases not matched to a gene: 4. The germline V gene encodes CDR1 SGHRS and CDR2 YFSETQ. This CDR3 region has 14 residues. CDR3 sequence (DNA): TGCGCCAGCAGCCCGGGGACTAGCGGTTACGAGCAGTACTTC. Encoded protein: CASSPGTSGYEQYF.

This rearrangement joins TRBV11-2 to TRBJ2-5, with 9 bases matching TRBD1. V dropped 6 bases and J dropped 5; count of bases not matched to a gene: 7. Germline V lookup: CDR1 SGHAT, CDR2 FQNNGV. This CDR3 spans 14 amino acids. The CDR3 is CASRYTGGGETQYF. The CDR3 region has the DNA TGTGCCAGCAGATACACAGGGGGCGGTGAGACCCAGTACTTC.

V is TRBV10-3 and J is TRBJ2-1; 10 bases are a match to TRBD2. The CDR3 is made up of 15 amino acids. With 3 bases clipped from V and 4 bases from J, the junction kept 3 bases outside the gene matches. The germline V gene encodes CDR1 ENHRY and CDR2 SYGVKD. This CDR3 is CAISEGTSAYNEQFF. CDR3 bases: TGTGCCATCAGTGAAGGGACTAGCGCTTACAATGAGCAGTTCTTC.

V is TRBV5-1 and J is TRBJ2-3; TRBD2 is a possible D gene (5 bases). The V gene lost 3 bases and the J gene lost 0 bases, with 8 bases spanning the gap. The CDR3 length is 14 residues. Germline V lookup: CDR1 SGHRS, CDR2 YFSETQ. For the CDR3, the DNA is TGCGCCAGCAGCTCGAGGACTAGCACAGATACGCAGTATTTT. It specifies CASSSRTSTDTQYF.

The chain combines TRBV6-5 with TRBJ1-5; D gene unclear. The CDR3 runs to 13 residues. V was shortened by 0 bases and J by 6 bases, with 6 bases between the two germline ends. Looked up from germline, CDR1 is MNHEY and CDR2 is SVGAGI. In DNA form, the CDR3 reads TGTGCCAGCAGTTACTCGCGGGGTCAGCCCCAGCATTTT. Amino acid sequence: CASSYSRGQPQHF.

This clone came up a few times. CDR3 sequence (DNA): TGTGCCAGCAGCTCCCGGACTAGTATCCCTTACGAGCAGTACTTC. Translating gives CASSSRTSIPYEQYF. The chain carries TRBV7-9 and TRBJ2-7; 7 bases agree with TRBD2. There are 15 residues in the CDR3. The J segment lost 4 bases and the V segment lost 4 bases, leaving 10 bases of the junction unmatched. Per the germline V gene, CDR1 is SEHNR and CDR2 is FQNEAQ (reference sequence). The entire variable domain, with the rest obtained from reference TRBV7-9 and TRBJ2-7, is as follows: DTGVSQNPRHKITKRGQNVTFRCDPISEHNRLYWYRQTLGQGPEFLTYFQNEAQLEKSRLLSDRFSAERPKGSFSTLEIQRTEQGDSAMYLCASSSRTSIPYEQYFGPGTRLTVT.

The J gene is TRBJ2-7, the V gene TRBV28; a possible D gene is TRBD1 (6 bases). Trimming removed 7 bases at V and 7 bases at J, with 26 bases between. CDR3 length equals 16 residues. Germline loops: CDR1 MDHEN, CDR2 SYDVKM. CDR3 coding DNA: TGTGCCAGCATCCCTCCTAGCCGGACAGCGGTCCGAGAGCAGTACTTC. Amino acids: CASIPPSRTAVREQYF.

The chain employs TRBV6-5 and TRBJ2-7; possible D gene TRBD1, 6 bases. The CDR3 totals 15 residues. Germline V gives CDR1 MNHEY, CDR2 SVGAGI. The V end was cut by 6 bases, the J end by 2 bases, with 17 bases between. For the CDR3, the DNA is TGTGCCAGCAGGTACGGCGAGGGGGAAACCTACGAGCAGTACTTC. It specifies CASRYGEGETYEQYF.

V and J are TRBV5-1 and TRBJ2-2; 10 bases are shared with TRBD1. Trimming removed 3 bases from V and 0 bases from J; junction bases left unmatched: 14. CDR3 length: 20 residues. Germline values: CDR1 SGHRS, CDR2 YFSETQ. The CDR3 DNA is TGCGCCAGCAGCTCCACCCGGGACAGGGGTTACTTAGCGAACACCGGGGAGCTGTTTTTT. Protein sequence: CASSSTRDRGYLANTGELFF.

The DNA for the CDR3 is TGCAGCGTTAATACCCAGGGTTTACTTACCGGGGAGCTGTTTTTT. Translated, it gives CSVNTQGLLTGELFF. The chain uses TRBV29-1 and TRBJ2-2; tentatively, D is TRBD1 (5 bases). The germline V and J ends were trimmed by 5 bases and 5 bases, with 18 bases remaining between them. The CDR3 sequence is 15 residues long. In germline, CDR1 is SQVTM, CDR2 ANQGSEA.

CDR3 sequence reads: CASSLVAGSTDTQYF. CDR3 coding DNA: TGTGCCAGCAGCCTCGTGGCGGGAAGCACAGATACGCAGTATTTT. The chain joins TRBV16 to TRBJ2-3; the D gene is possibly TRBD2 (6 bases). CDR1 KGHSY and CDR2 FQNENV come from the germline V gene. CDR3 size: 15 residues. The V end was cut by 4 bases, the J end by 0 bases, with 11 bases between.

V is TRBV9 and J is TRBJ1-2, with 8 bases that match TRBD1. The CDR3 extends over 15 amino acids. Trimming removed 3 bases from V and 4 bases from J; junction bases left unmatched: 8. CDR1 and CDR2 (germline): SGDLS, YYNGEE. The CDR3 loop reads CASSDRQGHLYGYTF. DNA for the CDR3: TGTGCCAGCAGCGACCGACAGGGGCACCTCTATGGCTACACCTTC.

The chain uses TRBV28 and TRBJ2-7, with D perhaps TRBD2 (5 bases). The CDR3 is made up of 16 amino acids. Trimming took off 6 bases at V and 2 bases at J, with 20 bases between the two ends. CDR1 and CDR2 (germline): MDHEN, SYDVKM. Here the CDR3 reads CASRGIRVALPYEQYF. CDR3 DNA: TGTGCCAGCAGGGGTATAAGGGTAGCGTTACCCTACGAGCAGTACTTC.